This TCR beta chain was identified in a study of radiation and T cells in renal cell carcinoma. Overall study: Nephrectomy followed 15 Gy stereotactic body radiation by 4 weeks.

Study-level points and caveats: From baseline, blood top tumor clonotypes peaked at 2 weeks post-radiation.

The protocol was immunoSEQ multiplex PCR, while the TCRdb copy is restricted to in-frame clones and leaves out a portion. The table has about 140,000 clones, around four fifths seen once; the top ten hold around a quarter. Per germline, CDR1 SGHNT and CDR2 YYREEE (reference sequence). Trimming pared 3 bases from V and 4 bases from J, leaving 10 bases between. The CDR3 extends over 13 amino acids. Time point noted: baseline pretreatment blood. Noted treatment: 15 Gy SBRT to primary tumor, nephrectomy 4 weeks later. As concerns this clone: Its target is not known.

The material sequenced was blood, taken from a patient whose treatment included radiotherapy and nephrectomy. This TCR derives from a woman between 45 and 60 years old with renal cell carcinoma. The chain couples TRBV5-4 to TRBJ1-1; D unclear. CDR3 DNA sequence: TGTGCCAGCAGCTCCGGAGGCGCCACTGAAGCTTTCTTT. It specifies CASSSGGATEAFF.